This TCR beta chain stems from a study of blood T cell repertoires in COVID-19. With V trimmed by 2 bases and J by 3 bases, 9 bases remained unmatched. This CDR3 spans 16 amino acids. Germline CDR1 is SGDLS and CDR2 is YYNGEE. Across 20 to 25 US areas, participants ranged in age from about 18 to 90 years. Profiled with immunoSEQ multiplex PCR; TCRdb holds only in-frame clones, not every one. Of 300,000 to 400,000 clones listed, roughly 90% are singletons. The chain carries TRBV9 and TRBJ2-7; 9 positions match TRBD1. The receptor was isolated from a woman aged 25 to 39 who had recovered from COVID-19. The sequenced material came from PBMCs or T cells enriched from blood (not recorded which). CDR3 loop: CASSVQTGGSGYEQYF. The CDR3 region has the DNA TGTGCCAGCAGCGTCCAGACAGGGGGAAGCGGCTACGAGCAGTACTTC.